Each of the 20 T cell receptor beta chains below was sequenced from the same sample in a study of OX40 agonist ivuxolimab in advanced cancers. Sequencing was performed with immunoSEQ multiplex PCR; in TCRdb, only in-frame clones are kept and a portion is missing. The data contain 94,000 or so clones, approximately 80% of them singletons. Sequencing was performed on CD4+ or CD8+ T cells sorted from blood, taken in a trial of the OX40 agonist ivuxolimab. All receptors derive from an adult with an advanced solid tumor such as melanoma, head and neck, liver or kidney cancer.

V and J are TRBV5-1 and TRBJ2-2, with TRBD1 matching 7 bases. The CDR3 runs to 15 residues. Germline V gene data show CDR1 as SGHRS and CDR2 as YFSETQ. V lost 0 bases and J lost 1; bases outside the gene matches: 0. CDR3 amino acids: CASSLGTGNTGELFF. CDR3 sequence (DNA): TGCGCCAGCAGCTTGGGGACAGGGAACACCGGGGAGCTGTTTTTT.

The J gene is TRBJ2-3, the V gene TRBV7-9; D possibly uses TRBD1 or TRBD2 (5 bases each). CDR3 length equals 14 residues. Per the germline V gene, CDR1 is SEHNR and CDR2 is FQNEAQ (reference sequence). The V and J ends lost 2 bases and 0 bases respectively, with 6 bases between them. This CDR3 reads CASSLWGSTDTQYF. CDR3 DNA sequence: TGTGCCAGCAGCTTATGGGGGAGCACAGATACGCAGTATTTT.

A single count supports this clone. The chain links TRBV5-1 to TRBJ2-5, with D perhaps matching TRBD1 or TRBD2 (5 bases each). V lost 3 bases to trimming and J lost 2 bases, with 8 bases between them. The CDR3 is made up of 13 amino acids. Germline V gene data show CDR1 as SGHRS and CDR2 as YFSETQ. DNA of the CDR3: TGCGCCAGCAGCTCGGGGCGGCAAGAGACCCAGTACTTC. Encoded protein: CASSSGRQETQYF.

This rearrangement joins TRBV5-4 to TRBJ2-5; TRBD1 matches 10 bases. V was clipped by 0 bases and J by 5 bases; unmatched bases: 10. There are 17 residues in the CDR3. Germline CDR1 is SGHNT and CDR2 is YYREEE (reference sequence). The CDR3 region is CASSLGLGDRGFETQYF. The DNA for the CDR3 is TGTGCCAGCAGCTTGGGCCTGGGGGACAGGGGATTTGAGACCCAGTACTTC.

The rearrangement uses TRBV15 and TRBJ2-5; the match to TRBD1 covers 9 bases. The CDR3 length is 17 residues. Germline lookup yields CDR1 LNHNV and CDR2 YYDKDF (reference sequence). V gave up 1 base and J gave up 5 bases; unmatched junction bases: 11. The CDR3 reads CATSRVKGDRERETQYF. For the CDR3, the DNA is TGTGCCACCAGCAGAGTAAAAGGGGACAGGGAAAGGGAGACCCAGTACTTC.

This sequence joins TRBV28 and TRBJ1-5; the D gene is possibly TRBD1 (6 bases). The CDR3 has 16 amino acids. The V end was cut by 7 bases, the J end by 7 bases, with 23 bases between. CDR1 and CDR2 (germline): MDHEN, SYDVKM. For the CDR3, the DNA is TGTGCCAGCACTACCACGGGAGGGGGTAGTTTCCAGCCCCAGCATTTT. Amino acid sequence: CASTTTGGGSFQPQHF.

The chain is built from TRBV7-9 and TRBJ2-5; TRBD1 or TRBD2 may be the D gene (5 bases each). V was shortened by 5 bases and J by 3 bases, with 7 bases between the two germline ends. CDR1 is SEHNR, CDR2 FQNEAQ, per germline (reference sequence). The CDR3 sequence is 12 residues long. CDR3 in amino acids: CASSRGEETQYF. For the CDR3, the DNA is TGTGCCAGCAGCCGAGGGGAAGAGACCCAGTACTTC. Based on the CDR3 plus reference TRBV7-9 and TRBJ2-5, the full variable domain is DTGVSQNPRHKITKRGQNVTFRCDPISEHNRLYWYRQTLGQGPEFLTYFQNEAQLEKSRLLSDRFSAERPKGSFSTLEIQRTEQGDSAMYLCASSRGEETQYFGPGTRLLVL.

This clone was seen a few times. The CDR3 DNA is TGTGCCAGCAGCTCGTCGGACGGCGGGCCCCTCCACTTT. This gives the protein CASSSSDGGPLHF. The rearrangement uses TRBV7-9 and TRBJ1-6, with D unclear. The CDR3 consists of 13 residues. Germline V lookup: CDR1 SEHNR, CDR2 FQNEAQ (reference sequence). Trimming removed 4 bases at V and 13 bases at J, with 14 bases between.

The CDR3 sequence: CASSSGGGYTF. For the CDR3, the DNA is TGCGCCAGCTCTAGTGGGGGCGGCTACACCTTC. The gene calls are TRBV10-2 and TRBJ1-2; a weak D match, TRBD1 (6 bases). The CDR3 is 11 residues long. Per germline, CDR1 WSHSY and CDR2 SAAADI. V shed 8 bases and J shed 8 bases, with 12 bases lying between them.

The CDR3 here is CASRARDKYSGANVLTF. Written as DNA, the CDR3 is TGTGCCAGCAGGGCCCGGGACAAATACTCTGGGGCCAACGTCCTGACTTTC. This chain connects TRBV6-4 to TRBJ2-6, with a tentative D call TRBD1 (6 bases). From germline, CDR1 is MRHNA and CDR2 SNTAGT. CDR3 size: 17 residues. V shed 6 bases and J shed 0 bases, with 15 bases lying between them.

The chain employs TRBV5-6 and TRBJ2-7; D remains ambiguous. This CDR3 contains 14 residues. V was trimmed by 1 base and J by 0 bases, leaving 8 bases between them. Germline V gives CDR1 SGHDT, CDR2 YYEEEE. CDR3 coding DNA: TGTGCCAGCAGCTTGAGAGAAAGCTCCTACGAGCAGTACTTC. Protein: CASSLRESSYEQYF.

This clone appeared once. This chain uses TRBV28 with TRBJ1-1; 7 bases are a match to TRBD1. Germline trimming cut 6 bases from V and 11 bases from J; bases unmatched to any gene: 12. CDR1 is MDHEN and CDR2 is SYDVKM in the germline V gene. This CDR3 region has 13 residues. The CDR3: CASSRVVGQMAFF. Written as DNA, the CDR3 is TGTGCCAGCAGCAGGGTGGTGGGACAGATGGCTTTCTTT. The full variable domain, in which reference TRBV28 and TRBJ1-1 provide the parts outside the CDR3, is DVKVTQSSRYLVKRTGEKVFLECVQDMDHENMFWYRQDPGLGLRLIYFSYDVKMKEKGDIPEGYSVSREKKERFSLILESASTNQTSMYLCASSRVVGQMAFFGQGTRLTVV.

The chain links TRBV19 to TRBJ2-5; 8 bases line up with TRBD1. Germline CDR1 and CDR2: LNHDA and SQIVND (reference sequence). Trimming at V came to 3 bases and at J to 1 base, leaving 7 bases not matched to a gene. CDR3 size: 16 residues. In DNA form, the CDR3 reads TGTGCCAGTAGTATTTGGGGACAGGCACCCCAAGAGACCCAGTACTTC. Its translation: CASSIWGQAPQETQYF.

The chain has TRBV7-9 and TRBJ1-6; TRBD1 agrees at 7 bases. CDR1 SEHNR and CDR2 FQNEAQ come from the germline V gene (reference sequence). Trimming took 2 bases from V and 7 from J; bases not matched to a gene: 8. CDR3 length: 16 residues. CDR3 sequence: CASSLRRDSTNSPLHF. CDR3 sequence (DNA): TGTGCCAGCAGCTTAAGAAGGGACAGTACGAATTCACCCCTCCACTTT.

Here the CDR3 reads CASSLGPDRGGYTF. CDR3 DNA: TGTGCCAGCAGCTTAGGGCCGGACAGGGGTGGCTACACCTTC. J is TRBJ1-2 and V is TRBV7-2; 9 bases are a match to TRBD1. Trimming at V came to 1 base and at J to 7 bases, leaving 4 bases not matched to a gene. Germline lookup yields CDR1 SGHTA and CDR2 FQGNSA. The CDR3 length is 14 residues.

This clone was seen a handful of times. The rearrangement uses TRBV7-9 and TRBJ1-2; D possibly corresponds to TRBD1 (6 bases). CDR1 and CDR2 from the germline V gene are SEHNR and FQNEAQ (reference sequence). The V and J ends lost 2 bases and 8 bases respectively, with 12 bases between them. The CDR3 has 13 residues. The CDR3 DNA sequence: TGTGCCAGCAGCTTATCGGAGGGGGGCGGCTACACCTTC. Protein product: CASSLSEGGGYTF.

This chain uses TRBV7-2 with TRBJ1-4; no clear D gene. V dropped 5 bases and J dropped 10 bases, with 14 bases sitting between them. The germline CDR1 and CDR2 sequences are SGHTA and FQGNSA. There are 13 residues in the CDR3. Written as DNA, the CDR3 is TGTGCCAGCAGCCTTTCACCAACGGGAAAACTGTTTTTT. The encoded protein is CASSLSPTGKLFF.

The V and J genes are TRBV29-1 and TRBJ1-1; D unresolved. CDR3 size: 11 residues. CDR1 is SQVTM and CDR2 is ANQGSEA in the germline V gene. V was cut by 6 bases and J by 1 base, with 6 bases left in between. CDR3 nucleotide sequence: TGCAGCGTGGGGAGGAACACTGAAGCTTTCTTT. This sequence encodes CSVGRNTEAFF.

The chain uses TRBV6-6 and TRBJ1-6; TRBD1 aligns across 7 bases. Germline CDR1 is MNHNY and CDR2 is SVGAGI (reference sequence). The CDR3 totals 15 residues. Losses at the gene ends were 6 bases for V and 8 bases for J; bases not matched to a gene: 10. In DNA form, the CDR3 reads TGTGCCAGCAGGCTGACAGGGAAGAGTGATTCACCCCTCCACTTT. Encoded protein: CASRLTGKSDSPLHF.

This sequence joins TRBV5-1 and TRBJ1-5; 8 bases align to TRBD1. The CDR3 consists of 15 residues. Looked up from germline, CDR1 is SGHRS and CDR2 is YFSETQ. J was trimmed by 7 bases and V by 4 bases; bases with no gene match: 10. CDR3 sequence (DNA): TGCGCCAGCAGCCCGACAGGGGAGGGTAGGCAGCCCCAGCATTTT. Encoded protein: CASSPTGEGRQPQHF.